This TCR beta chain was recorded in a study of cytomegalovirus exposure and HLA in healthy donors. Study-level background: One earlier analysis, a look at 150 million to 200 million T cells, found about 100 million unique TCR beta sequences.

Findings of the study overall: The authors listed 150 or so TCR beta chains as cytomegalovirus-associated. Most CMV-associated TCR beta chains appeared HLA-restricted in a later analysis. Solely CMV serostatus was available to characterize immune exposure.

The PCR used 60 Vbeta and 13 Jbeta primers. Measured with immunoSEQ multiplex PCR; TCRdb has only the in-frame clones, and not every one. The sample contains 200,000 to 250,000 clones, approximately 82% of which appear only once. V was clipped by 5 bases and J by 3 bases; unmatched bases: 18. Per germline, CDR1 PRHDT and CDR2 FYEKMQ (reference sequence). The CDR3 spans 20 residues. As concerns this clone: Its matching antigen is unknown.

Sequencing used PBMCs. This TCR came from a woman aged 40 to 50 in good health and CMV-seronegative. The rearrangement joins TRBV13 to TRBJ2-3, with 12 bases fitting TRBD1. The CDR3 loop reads CASSVSGSGTGGVTTDTQYF. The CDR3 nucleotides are TGTGCCAGCAGCGTCAGCGGGTCCGGGACAGGGGGCGTTACTACAGATACGCAGTATTTT.